Presented here are 5 T cell receptor beta chains from one specimen sequenced in a study of identical twins (dated by TCRdb to between 2015 and 2016). Libraries were constructed by 5' RACE. The run used an Illumina HiSeq 2000. The public reads were reprocessed in TCRdb via fastp at Q25 and MiXCR, keeping in-frame beta chains. Entries that share a CDR3 protein sequence are merged under the most common genes and DNA. For this sample the table gives some 1,700,000 distinct CDR3 sequences, of which about 30% were detected only once. Approximately 0.29% of the sample is in the top ten clones. The sample was cord blood. The receptors derive from a newborn girl in good health.

This clonotype was observed a handful of times. The rearrangement joins TRBV4-1 to TRBJ2-4; D is unresolved. The CDR3 is made up of 17 amino acids. V lost 1 base, J lost 0 bases, and 13 bases lay in between. Germline V gene data show CDR1 as MGHRA and CDR2 as YSYEKL. This CDR3 reads CASSQAPIRLAKNIQYF. The CDR3 DNA sequence: TGCGCCAGCAGCCAAGCCCCCATTCGGCTAGCCAAAAACATTCAGTACTTC.

This clonotype occurred a few times. This rearrangement joins TRBV14 to TRBJ2-7; D gene ambiguous. CDR3 size: 12 residues. The germline gives CDR1 SGHDN, CDR2 FVKESK. V was trimmed by 0 bases and J by 8 bases, leaving 8 bases between them. In DNA form, the CDR3 reads TGTGCCAGCAGCCAAGATTCGGCAAAGCAGTACTTC. This codes for CASSQDSAKQYF. The variable domain in full, with the rest retrieved from reference TRBV14 and TRBJ2-7, is EAGVTQFPSHSVIEKGQTVTLRCDPISGHDNLYWYRRVMGKEIKFLLHFVKESKQDESGMPNNRFLAERTGGTYSTLKVQPAELEDSGVYFCASSQDSAKQYFGPGTRLTVT.

The V call is TRBV29-1, the J call TRBJ2-5; TRBD1 is a possible D gene (5 bases). V was pared by 3 bases and J by 7 bases, with 15 bases between. The germline CDR1 and CDR2 sequences are SQVTM and ANQGSEA. This CDR3 is built from 13 residues. CDR3 DNA: TGCAGCGTTGAGAACAGGTTAAGCAGGACCCAGTACTTC. Residues: CSVENRLSRTQYF.

A note on this clonotype: One base away lies a much larger clone, so this may be a sequencing read error. CDR3 amino acids: CASSSGTSSDTQYF. CDR3 sequence (DNA): TGTGCCAGCAGCTCCGGGACTAGCTCAGATACGCAGTATTTT. This chain links TRBV7-6 with TRBJ2-3; TRBD2 aligns across 9 bases. The CDR3 runs 14 residues. The V segment lost 4 bases and the J segment 4 bases; nucleotides outside the gene matches: 3. CDR1 and CDR2 (germline): SGHVS, FNYEAQ. The variable domain in full, completed from reference TRBV7-6 and TRBJ2-3, reads GAGVSQSPRYKVTKRGQDVALRCDPISGHVSLYWYRQALGQGPEFLTYFNYEAQQDKSGLPNDRFSAERPEGSISTLTIQRTEQRDSAMYRCASSSGTSSDTQYFGPGTRLTVL.

This clonotype was seen a single time. The V and J genes are TRBV6-6 and TRBJ1-1; D remains ambiguous. Per germline, CDR1 MNHNY and CDR2 SVGAGI (reference sequence). The CDR3 extends over 13 amino acids. The germline V and J ends were trimmed by 0 bases and 6 bases, with 8 bases remaining between them. CDR3 DNA: TGTGCCAGCAGTTACTCTCAAAGGGCTGAAGCTTTCTTT. It codes for CASSYSQRAEAFF.